One T cell receptor beta chain is described in this entry. This clonotype has ten or more counts. Its antigen specificity is not known. Base qualities are not provided; no much larger clone lies one nucleotide away. These data belong to a study of T cell repertoires in cytomegalovirus infection (dated by TCRdb to between 2018 and 2021). In the study overall: Donor HLA type was relevant to the analysis, because carriage of CMV infection together with the matching HLA type was indicated by public TCR beta signatures.

The instrument was an Illumina HiSeq 1500. TCRdb redid the processing of the public reads, applying fastp at Q25 and MiXCR, and retained in-frame beta chains. Each entry merges the rows of one CDR3 protein and shows their most common DNA and genes. The sample table records more than 400,000 distinct CDR3 sequences; roughly 29% of these occur just once. The ten largest clones capture around 13% of the sample. What the authors observed across the whole study: The ex vivo response was dominated by HLA-C-restricted CMV-specific TCR beta clonotypes, which also provided the single most frequent clonotype in two of eight donors. In both this cohort and an independent 352-donor cohort, the cumulative frequency of public TCR beta family members distinguished carriers of CMV infection plus the relevant HLA type.

This clonotype originated in a human donor in good health (CMV status not recorded). Some clones in this sample may be carry-over from other donors' samples. The sample comprised PBMCs.

The nucleotide sequence is given as TGTGCCAGCAGCTCGTATACTTTAGATGGGCAGTTCTTC. Its protein product is CASSSYTLDGQFF. The sequence joins TRBV7-2 to TRBJ2-1; the D gene cannot be resolved reliably. V is clipped by 4 bases and J by 12 bases, and the sequence between their germline boundaries is 16 bases long. From the cysteine through the phenylalanine, the CDR3 covers 13 amino acids. CDR3 DNA only is kept here, 39 bases in frame from base 1. Per the germline V gene, SGHTA is the CDR1 and FQGNSA is the CDR2.